A single sample is the source of the 2 T cell receptor beta chains below, sequenced in a study of T cell clones after liver transplantation. Sequenced by immunoSEQ multiplex PCR; TCRdb stores in-frame clones only, minus some. Of roughly 70,000 clones listed, approximately 80% were seen once; the top ten hold approximately 0.6%. The sequencing here drew on CD4+ T cells from blood, taken before liver transplant. These receptors came from a human donor who received a liver transplant.

This clone was seen a single time. The chain couples TRBV19 to TRBJ1-1, with D tentatively TRBD1 (5 bases). The germline CDR1 and CDR2 sequences are LNHDA and SQIVND (reference sequence). V dropped 5 bases and J dropped 11 bases, with 18 bases sitting between them. The CDR3 covers 13 residues. In nucleotides, the CDR3 is TGTGCCAGTAGTGTTAAACTGGGGGTGGAGGCTTTCTTT. Its translation: CASSVKLGVEAFF.

About this clone: Mismatch with germline at one junction end may stem from a read error. The chain recombines TRBV18 with TRBJ1-2; D possibly corresponds to TRBD1 (6 bases). The CDR3 totals 14 residues. Germline values: CDR1 KGHSH, CDR2 LQKENI. The CDR3 region has the DNA TGTGCCAGCTCGGCGGTGGGGGCGAACTCTGGCTACACCTTC. Protein product: CASSAVGANSGYTF.